Included here is one T cell receptor (beta chain) sequence, with context. One end of the junction is discordant with germline, which a read error may explain. The record originates from a study of blood T cell repertoires in COVID-19. CDR1 SGHRS and CDR2 YFSETQ come from the germline V gene. The CDR3 is 14 amino acids. Under the authors' procedure: Cell counts per sample came from amplifying reference gene primers. Produced via immunoSEQ multiplex PCR; TCRdb's table is partial and in-frame only. V and J calls and clone size are given by that table; D and trimming were obtained from the DNA. The sample has more than 85,000 clones, around 80% seen once.

The chain has TRBV5-1 and TRBJ1-5; possibly TRBD1 for D (5 bases). Sequenced input: peripheral blood. This sequence was found in a man aged 60-69 years with acute or convalescent COVID-19. CDR3 loop: CATWDPGSSQPQHF. The CDR3 DNA reads TGCGCCACCTGGGACCCCGGGAGCAGTCAGCCCCAGCATTTT.